The 9 T cell receptor beta chains presented below share a single source sample, sequenced in a study of T cells in Graves' hyperthyroidism and ophthalmopathy. What was amplified from RNA transcripts were TCR beta CDR3 regions. The primer set for the first-round RT-PCR of the TCR CDR3 was HTBI. TCRdb reprocessed the multiplex PCR reads via MiXCR and lists one record per CDR3 protein. The repertoire consists of approximately 590,000 distinct CDR3 sequences, with 15% to 19% occurring once and the leading ten covering 6.5% to 8%. Sequenced input: blood. The receptors here all came from a woman aged 30 to 39 with Graves' hyperthyroidism.

This clonotype was observed at least ten times. This chain links TRBV10-3 with TRBJ2-7; the D is unclear. Germline values: CDR1 ENHRY, CDR2 SYGVKD. This CDR3 spans 12 amino acids. V was shortened by 7 bases and J by 2 bases, with 9 bases between the two germline ends. This CDR3 reads CAIKDGPYEQYF. CDR3 nucleotide sequence: TGTGCCATCAAGGACGGCCCCTACGAGCAGTACTTC.

The rearrangement uses TRBV15 and TRBJ2-5; 7 bases fit TRBD1. This CDR3 is built from 17 residues. Germline-derived CDR1 and CDR2 are LNHNV and YYDKDF (reference sequence). J lost 3 bases, V lost 4 bases, and 14 bases had no gene match. This CDR3 reads CATSMKTGIIWEETQYF. In DNA form, the CDR3 reads TGTGCCACCAGCATGAAGACAGGGATTATTTGGGAAGAGACCCAGTACTTC.

This clonotype was seen at least ten times. This sequence joins TRBV7-2 and TRBJ2-2, with no clear D. Germline V lookup: CDR1 SGHTA, CDR2 FQGNSA. Trimming removed 4 bases from V and 5 bases from J, with 8 bases in between. The CDR3 contains 13 residues. DNA of the CDR3: TGTGCCAGCAGCTCGACGGTAACCGGGGAGCTGTTTTTT. Translation gives CASSSTVTGELFF.

This clonotype has ten or more counts. The chain is built from TRBV20-1 and TRBJ1-2; 9 bases map to TRBD1. Germline V gives CDR1 DFQATT, CDR2 SNEGSKA (reference sequence). Unmatched junction bases numbered 6, after V lost 6 bases and J lost 7 bases. CDR3 size: 12 residues. The CDR3 nucleotides are TGCAGTGCGAAACAGGGGGCGCTTGGCTACACCTTC. Translation: CSAKQGALGYTF.

V is TRBV6-6 and J is TRBJ1-4; D call uncertain. Germline V gives CDR1 MNHNY, CDR2 SVGAGI (reference sequence). V shed 0 bases and J shed 12 bases, with 17 bases lying between them. The CDR3 has 15 amino acids. CDR3 residues: CASSYSIEPKKELFF. The CDR3 DNA reads TGTGCCAGCAGTTACTCGATTGAGCCGAAAAAGGAACTGTTTTTT.

J is TRBJ1-5 and V is TRBV20-1, with D perhaps matching TRBD1 (6 bases). This CDR3 has 15 residues. V lost 4 bases, J lost 5 bases, and 18 bases lay in between. Germline CDR1 is DFQATT and CDR2 is SNEGSKA (reference sequence). In nucleotides, the CDR3 is TGCAGTGCTACAACCAAAGGGGGGACCTATCAGCCCCAGCATTTT. Encoded protein: CSATTKGGTYQPQHF.

This clonotype was observed many times. The CDR3, as DNA: TGTGCCTTCTACCAGCGGGAGGGCCCCCCTAATGAGCAGTTCTTC. This sequence encodes CAFYQREGPPNEQFF. V is TRBV30 and J is TRBJ2-1; 10 positions match TRBD2. The CDR3 consists of 15 residues. The junction had 13 bases not matched to a gene; V was cut back by 7 bases and J by 7 bases. The germline gives CDR1 GTSNPN, CDR2 SVGIG (reference sequence). Variable domain in full (rest from reference TRBV30 and TRBJ2-1): SQTIHQWPATLVQPVGSPLSLECTVEGTSNPNLYWYRQAAGRGLQLLFYSVGIGQISSEVPQNLSASRPQDRQFILSSKKLLLSDSGFYLCAFYQREGPPNEQFFGPGTRLTVL.

This clonotype occurred a few times. The genes are TRBV4-1 and TRBJ2-3, with 7 bases identical to TRBD1. CDR1 is MGHRA and CDR2 is YSYEKL in the germline V gene. CDR3 size: 15 residues. V lost 1 base and J lost 5; bases outside the gene matches: 6. The CDR3 DNA is TGCGCCAGCAGCCAAGCAGAACAGGGGTTAGATACGCAGTATTTT. It translates to CASSQAEQGLDTQYF.

At least ten counts were recorded for this clonotype. The chain links TRBV28 to TRBJ1-6, with TRBD1 matching over 7 bases. J lost 10 bases, V lost 2 bases, and 8 bases had no gene match. CDR1 is MDHEN, CDR2 SYDVKM, per germline. The CDR3 totals 15 residues. In DNA, the CDR3 is TGTGCCAGCAGTTTAGAGGGGGCGCCGGGGTCACCCCTCCACTTT. Its translation is CASSLEGAPGSPLHF.